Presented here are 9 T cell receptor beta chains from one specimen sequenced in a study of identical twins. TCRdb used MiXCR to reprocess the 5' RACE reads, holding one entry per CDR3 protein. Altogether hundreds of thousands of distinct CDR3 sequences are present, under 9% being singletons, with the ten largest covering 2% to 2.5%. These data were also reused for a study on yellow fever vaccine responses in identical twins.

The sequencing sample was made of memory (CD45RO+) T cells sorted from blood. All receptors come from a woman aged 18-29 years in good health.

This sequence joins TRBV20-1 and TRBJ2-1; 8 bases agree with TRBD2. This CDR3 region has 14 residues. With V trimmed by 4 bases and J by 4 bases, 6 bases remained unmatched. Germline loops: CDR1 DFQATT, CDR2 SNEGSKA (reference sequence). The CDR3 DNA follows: TGCAGTGCTAAACTAGCGGAGCTATACAATGAGCAGTTCTTC. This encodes CSAKLAELYNEQFF.

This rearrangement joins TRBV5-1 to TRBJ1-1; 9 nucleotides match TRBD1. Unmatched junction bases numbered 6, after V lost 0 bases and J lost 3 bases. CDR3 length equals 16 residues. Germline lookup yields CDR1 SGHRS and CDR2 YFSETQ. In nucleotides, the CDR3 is TGCGCCAGCAGCTTGGAGGGGGACAGGGTGGACACTGAAGCTTTCTTT. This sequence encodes CASSLEGDRVDTEAFF.

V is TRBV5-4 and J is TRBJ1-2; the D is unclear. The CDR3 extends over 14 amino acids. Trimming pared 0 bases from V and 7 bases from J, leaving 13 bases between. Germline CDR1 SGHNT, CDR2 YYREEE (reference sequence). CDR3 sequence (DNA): TGTGCCAGCAGCTTGGAGGCACCGACCGCTGGCTACACCTTC. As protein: CASSLEAPTAGYTF.

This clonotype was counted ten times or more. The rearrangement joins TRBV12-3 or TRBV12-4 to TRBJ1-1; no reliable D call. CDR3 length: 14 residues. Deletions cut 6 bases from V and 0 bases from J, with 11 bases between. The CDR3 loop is CASREGGLNTEAFF. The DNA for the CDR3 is TGTGCCAGCAGAGAGGGAGGATTGAACACTGAAGCTTTCTTT.

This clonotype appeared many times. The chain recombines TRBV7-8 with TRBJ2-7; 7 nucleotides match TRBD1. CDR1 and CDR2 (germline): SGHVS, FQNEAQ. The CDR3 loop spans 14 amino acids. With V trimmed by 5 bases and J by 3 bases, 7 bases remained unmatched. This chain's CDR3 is CASSLTGIVYEQYV. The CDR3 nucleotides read TGTGCCAGCAGCCTGACAGGGATAGTCTACGAGCAGTACGTC.

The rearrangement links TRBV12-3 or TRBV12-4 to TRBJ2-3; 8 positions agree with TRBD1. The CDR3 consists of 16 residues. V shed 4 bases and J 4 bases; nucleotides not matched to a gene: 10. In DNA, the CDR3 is TGTGCCAGCAGTTGGAGGGCAGGGGGCCCCCCAGATACGCAGTATTTT. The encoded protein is CASSWRAGGPPDTQYF.

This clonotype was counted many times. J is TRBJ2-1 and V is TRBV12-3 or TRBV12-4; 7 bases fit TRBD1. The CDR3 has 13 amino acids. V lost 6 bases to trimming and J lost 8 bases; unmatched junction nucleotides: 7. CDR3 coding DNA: TGTGCCAGCAGGGGGACAGCAAGACATGAGCAGTTCTTC. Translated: CASRGTARHEQFF.

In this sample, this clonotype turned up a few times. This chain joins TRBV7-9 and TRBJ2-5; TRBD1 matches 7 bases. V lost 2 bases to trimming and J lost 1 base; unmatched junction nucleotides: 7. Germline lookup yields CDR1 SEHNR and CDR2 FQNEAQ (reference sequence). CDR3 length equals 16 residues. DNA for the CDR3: TGTGCCAGCAGCTTACCCTTTAGGGGGCTCCAAGAGACCCAGTACTTC. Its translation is CASSLPFRGLQETQYF. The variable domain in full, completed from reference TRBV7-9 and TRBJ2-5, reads DTGVSQNPRHKITKRGQNVTFRCDPISEHNRLYWYRQTLGQGPEFLTYFQNEAQLEKSRLLSDRFSAERPKGSFSTLEIQRTEQGDSAMYLCASSLPFRGLQETQYFGPGTRLLVL.

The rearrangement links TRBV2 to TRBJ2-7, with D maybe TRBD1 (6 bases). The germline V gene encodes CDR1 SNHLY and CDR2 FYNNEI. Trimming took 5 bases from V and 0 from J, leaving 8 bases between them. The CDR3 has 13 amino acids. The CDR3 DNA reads TGTGCCAGCAGTTACAGGGCCTCCTACGAGCAGTACTTC. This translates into CASSYRASYEQYF.